This TCR beta chain was documented in a study of STAT5B mutations in CD4+ large granular lymphocyte leukemia. The method was immunoSEQ multiplex PCR; TCRdb's version includes in-frame clones alone and lacks a portion of them. The sample lists some 28,000 clones, 65% to 80% occurring once. This CDR3 has 15 amino acids. V lost 1 base to trimming and J lost 13 bases, with 19 bases between them. CDR1 is SGHTA and CDR2 is FQGNSA in the germline V gene. The receptor comes from a human donor in good health. The source material was CD4+ T cells from blood buffy coats. J is TRBJ2-2 and V is TRBV7-2; D assignment may be TRBD1 or TRBD2 (5 bases each). CDR3 amino acids: CASSLEGNRFRGLFF. The CDR3 DNA follows: TGTGCCAGCAGCTTAGAGGGGAATCGCTTCCGGGGGCTGTTTTTT.